This TCR beta chain comes out of a study of Ad26.COV2.S vaccination and SARS-CoV-2 variants. Assay used: immunoSEQ multiplex PCR; TCRdb lists only in-frame clones, some missing. Here the sample spans roughly 460,000 clones, roughly nine tenths being singletons. Treatment in this sample: around 19 received Ad26.COV2.S at low or high dose, single or two shots; several received placebo; per-sample allocation not given. Day 63 after the first vaccine or placebo injection was the time point for sampling. Expressing Wuhan-strain SARS-CoV-2 spike, an Ad26 vector served as the vaccine. V lost 3 bases and J lost 7, with 7 bases in between. The CDR3 has 12 amino acids. Study-level results: Vaccinees and placebo recipients showed similar non-spike TCR breadth. Compared with placebo recipients, vaccine recipients had higher spike-specific TCR breadth.

About this clone itself: The antigen is undetermined.

The source is a person aged 18-65 years who received the Ad26.COV2.S COVID-19 vaccine or a placebo. This specimen consisted of peripheral blood, obtained in a trial of Ad26.COV2.S vaccine versus placebo. The rearrangement links TRBV12-3 or TRBV12-4 to TRBJ2-1; D may be TRBD1 or TRBD2 (5 bases each). The CDR3 reads CASSFGANEQFF. The CDR3, as DNA: TGTGCCAGCAGTTTCGGGGCAAATGAGCAGTTCTTC.